The T cell receptor beta chain described here comes from a study of T cells after posttransplantation cyclophosphamide. Sequencing was performed with immunoSEQ multiplex PCR; in TCRdb, only in-frame clones are kept and a portion is missing. The repertoire consists of a few thousand clones, with roughly 58% occurring once and the leading ten covering around 18%. V was clipped by 3 bases and J by 2 bases; unmatched bases: 4. Germline assignment: CDR1 MGHRA and CDR2 YSYEKL. CDR3 length: 15 amino acids. The specimen was memory CD8+ T cells sorted from blood. This clonotype was obtained from an older woman in good health, CMV-negative, and a related stem cell transplant donor. The chain combines TRBV4-1 with TRBJ2-7; TRBD1 agrees at 10 bases. CDR3 amino acids: CASSQAGQGTYEQYF. CDR3 bases: TGCGCCAGCAGCCAGGCGGGACAGGGGACCTACGAGCAGTACTTC.